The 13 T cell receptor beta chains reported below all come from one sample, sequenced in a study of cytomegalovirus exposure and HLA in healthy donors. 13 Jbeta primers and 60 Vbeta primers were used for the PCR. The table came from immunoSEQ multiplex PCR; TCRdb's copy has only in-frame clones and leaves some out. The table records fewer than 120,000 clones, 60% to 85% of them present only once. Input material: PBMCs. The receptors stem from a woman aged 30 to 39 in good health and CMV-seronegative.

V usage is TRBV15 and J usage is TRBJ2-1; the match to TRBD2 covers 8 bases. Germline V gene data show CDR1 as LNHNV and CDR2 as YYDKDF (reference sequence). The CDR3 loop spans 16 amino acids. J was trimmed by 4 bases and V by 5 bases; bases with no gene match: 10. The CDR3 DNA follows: TGTGCCACCAGCGGTCCCGGGACTAGTCTATACAATGAGCAGTTCTTC. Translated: CATSGPGTSLYNEQFF.

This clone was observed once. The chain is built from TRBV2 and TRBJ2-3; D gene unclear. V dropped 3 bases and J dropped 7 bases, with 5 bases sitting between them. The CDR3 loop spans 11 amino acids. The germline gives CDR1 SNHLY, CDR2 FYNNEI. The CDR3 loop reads CASSDLNTQYF. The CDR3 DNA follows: TGTGCCAGCAGTGATCTTAATACGCAGTATTTT.

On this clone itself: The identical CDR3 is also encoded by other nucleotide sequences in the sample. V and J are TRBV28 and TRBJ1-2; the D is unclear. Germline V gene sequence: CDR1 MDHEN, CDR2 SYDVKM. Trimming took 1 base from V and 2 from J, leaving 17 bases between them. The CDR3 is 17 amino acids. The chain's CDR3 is CASSLFRRTRGNYGYTF. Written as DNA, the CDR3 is TGTGCCAGCAGTTTATTCCGAAGAACGCGAGGGAACTATGGCTACACCTTC.

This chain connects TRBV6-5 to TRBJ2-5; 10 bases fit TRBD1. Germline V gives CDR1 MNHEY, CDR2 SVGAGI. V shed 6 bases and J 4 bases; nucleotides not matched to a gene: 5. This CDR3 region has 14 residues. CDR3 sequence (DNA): TGTGCCAGCAGCCCCGACAGGGGGCCAGAGACCCAGTACTTC. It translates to CASSPDRGPETQYF.

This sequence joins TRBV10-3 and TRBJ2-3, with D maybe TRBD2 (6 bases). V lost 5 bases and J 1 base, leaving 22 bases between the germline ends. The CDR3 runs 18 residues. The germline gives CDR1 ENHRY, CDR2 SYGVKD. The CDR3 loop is CAISSPGGDGVGTDTQYF. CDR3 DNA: TGTGCCATCAGTTCGCCGGGCGGGGACGGGGTAGGCACAGATACGCAGTATTTT.

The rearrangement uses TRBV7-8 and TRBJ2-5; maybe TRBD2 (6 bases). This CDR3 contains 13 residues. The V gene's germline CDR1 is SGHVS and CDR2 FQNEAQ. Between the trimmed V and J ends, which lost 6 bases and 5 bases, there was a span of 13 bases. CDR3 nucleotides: TGTGCCAGCAGTACCTACCGGGAGGAGACCCAGTACTTC. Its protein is CASSTYREETQYF.

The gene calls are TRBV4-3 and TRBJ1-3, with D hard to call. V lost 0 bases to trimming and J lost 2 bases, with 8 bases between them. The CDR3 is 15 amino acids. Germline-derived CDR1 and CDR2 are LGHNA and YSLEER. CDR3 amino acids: CASSQDLSTGNTIYF. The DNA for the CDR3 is TGCGCCAGCAGCCAAGATCTCAGTACTGGAAACACCATATATTTT.

CDR3: CAWSATGGANYGYTF. The CDR3, as DNA: TGTGCCTGGAGCGCCACAGGGGGCGCGAACTATGGCTACACCTTC. The gene calls are TRBV30 and TRBJ1-2, with TRBD1 matching 9 bases. The V and J ends lost 3 bases and 2 bases, in that order; junction bases with no gene match: 7. This CDR3 has 15 amino acids. CDR1 is GTSNPN, CDR2 SVGIG, per germline (reference sequence).

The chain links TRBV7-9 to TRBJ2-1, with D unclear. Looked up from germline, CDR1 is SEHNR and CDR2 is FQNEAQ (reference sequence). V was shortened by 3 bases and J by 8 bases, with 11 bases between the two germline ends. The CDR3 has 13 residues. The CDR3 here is CASSFGVTDEQFF. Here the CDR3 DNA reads TGTGCCAGCAGCTTCGGAGTTACGGATGAGCAGTTCTTC.

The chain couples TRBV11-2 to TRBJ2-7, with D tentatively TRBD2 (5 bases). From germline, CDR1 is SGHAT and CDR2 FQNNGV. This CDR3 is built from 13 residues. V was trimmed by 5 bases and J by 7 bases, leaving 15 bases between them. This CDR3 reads CASSTSERREQYF. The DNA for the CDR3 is TGTGCCAGCAGCACATCAGAACGGAGGGAGCAGTACTTC.

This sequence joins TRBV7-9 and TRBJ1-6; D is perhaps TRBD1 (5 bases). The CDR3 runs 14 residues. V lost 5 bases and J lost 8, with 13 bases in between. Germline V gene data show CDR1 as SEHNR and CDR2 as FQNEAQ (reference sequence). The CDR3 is CASSPDRFDSPLHF. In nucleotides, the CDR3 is TGTGCCAGCAGCCCCGACAGATTTGATTCACCCCTCCACTTT.

CDR3 nucleotide sequence: TGTGCCAGCAGCCTGGGGACAGGGGGGAATGGCTACACCTTC. Its protein is CASSLGTGGNGYTF. The chain recombines TRBV4-2 with TRBJ1-2; 11 bases line up with TRBD1. CDR1 and CDR2 from the germline V gene are LGHNA and YNFKEQ. The CDR3 has 14 amino acids. J gave up 6 bases and V 4 bases, and 4 bases lay outside the gene matches.

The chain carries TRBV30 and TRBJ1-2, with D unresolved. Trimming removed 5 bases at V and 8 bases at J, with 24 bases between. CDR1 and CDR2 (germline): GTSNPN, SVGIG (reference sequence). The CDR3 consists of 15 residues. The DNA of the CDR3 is TGTGCCTGGGAGGGTTCGAGACGTATACGTGGGGGCTACACCTTC. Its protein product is CAWEGSRRIRGGYTF.